The 17 T cell receptor beta chains below all came from one sample that was sequenced in a study of cytomegalovirus exposure and HLA in healthy donors. Data came from immunoSEQ multiplex PCR; TCRdb stores just in-frame clones and leaves some out. Among 150,000 to 250,000 clones listed, 70% to 85% were seen once. The specimen sequenced was PBMCs. The receptors were gathered from a young woman in good health and CMV-seropositive.

In this sample, this clone turned up once. The rearrangement joins TRBV27 to TRBJ2-1, with TRBD2 identical over 9 bases. Trimming at V came to 7 bases and at J to 9 bases, leaving 10 bases not matched to a gene. This CDR3 spans 14 amino acids. Germline assignment: CDR1 MNHEY and CDR2 SMNVEV (reference sequence). The CDR3 region has the DNA TGTGCCAGCACGGTAGGAGCGGGAGGTGGTGAGCAGTTCTTC. This sequence encodes CASTVGAGGGEQFF.

This clone was observed a handful of times. V is TRBV7-8 and J is TRBJ1-1, with 11 bases fitting TRBD1. CDR3 length equals 15 residues. Germline trimming cut 5 bases from V and 4 bases from J; bases unmatched to any gene: 6. The germline V gene encodes CDR1 SGHVS and CDR2 FQNEAQ. CDR3 protein: CASSPGTGGGTEAFF. In DNA form, the CDR3 reads TGTGCCAGCAGCCCCGGGACAGGGGGTGGCACTGAAGCTTTCTTT.

This clone has just a few counts. The chain couples TRBV19 to TRBJ2-7; 10 bases are a match to TRBD2. CDR3 length equals 16 residues. Looked up from germline, CDR1 is LNHDA and CDR2 is SQIVND (reference sequence). V shed 3 bases and J 4 bases; nucleotides not matched to a gene: 9. The CDR3 spells CASSIHVASGSYEQYF. As DNA, the CDR3 is TGTGCCAGTAGTATCCACGTTGCTAGCGGGAGTTACGAGCAGTACTTC.

V gene TRBV5-6 combines with J gene TRBJ1-4, with a possible D match to TRBD1 (6 bases). CDR1 and CDR2 (germline): SGHDT, YYEEEE. Trimming removed 4 bases from V and 2 bases from J, with 9 bases in between. The CDR3 totals 14 residues. Here the CDR3 reads CASSLDRTNEKLFF. The CDR3 DNA reads as TGTGCCAGCAGCCTCGACAGGACTAATGAAAAACTGTTTTTT. Looking up the rest from reference TRBV5-6 and TRBJ1-4 gives the full variable domain: DAGVTQSPTHLIKTRGQQVTLRCSPKSGHDTVSWYQQALGQGPQFIFQYYEEEERQRGNFPDRFSGHQFPNYSSELNVNALLLGDSALYLCASSLDRTNEKLFFGSGTQLSVL.

The V gene is TRBV11-2, the J gene TRBJ2-2; 9 bases are shared with TRBD2. Trimming cost V 3 bases and J 6 bases; bases outside gene matches: 5. Germline CDR1 SGHAT, CDR2 FQNNGV. The CDR3 is made up of 15 amino acids. The CDR3 DNA follows: TGTGCCAGCAGCTTTGAGGGACTAGCTGCCGGGGAGCTGTTTTTT. Amino acid sequence: CASSFEGLAAGELFF.

J is TRBJ2-7 and V is TRBV14; 9 bases line up with TRBD1. CDR1 is SGHDN, CDR2 FVKESK, per germline. CDR3 size: 15 residues. Unmatched junction bases numbered 10, after V lost 5 bases and J lost 5 bases. CDR3 amino acids: CASSAHRDRVNEQYF. CDR3 sequence (DNA): TGTGCCAGCAGCGCTCACCGGGACAGGGTTAACGAGCAGTACTTC. Variable domain in full (rest from reference TRBV14 and TRBJ2-7): EAGVTQFPSHSVIEKGQTVTLRCDPISGHDNLYWYRRVMGKEIKFLLHFVKESKQDESGMPNNRFLAERTGGTYSTLKVQPAELEDSGVYFCASSAHRDRVNEQYFGPGTRLTVT.

The J gene is TRBJ2-1, the V gene TRBV5-6; 9 positions agree with TRBD2. The ends lost 4 bases at V and 8 bases at J; junction bases unmatched: 22. The CDR3 is 19 amino acids. Germline V gives CDR1 SGHDT, CDR2 YYEEEE. The CDR3 loop reads CASSRRETGVAGGPHEQFF. The CDR3, as DNA: TGTGCCAGCAGCCGGAGGGAGACTGGTGTGGCGGGAGGGCCCCATGAGCAGTTCTTC.

This chain uses TRBV18 with TRBJ2-3; 10 bases map to TRBD1. V shed 1 base, J shed 0 bases, and the junction held 1 base outside the gene matches. This CDR3 comprises 16 residues. Germline assignment: CDR1 KGHSH and CDR2 LQKENI. The CDR3 coding sequence is TGTGCCAGCTCACCACGGACAGGGGGTAGCACAGATACGCAGTATTTT. This codes for CASSPRTGGSTDTQYF.

The gene calls are TRBV20-1 and TRBJ2-1, with 12 nucleotides matching TRBD2. The germline V gene has CDR1 DFQATT and CDR2 SNEGSKA (reference sequence). V lost 5 bases to trimming and J lost 13 bases; unmatched junction nucleotides: 3. This CDR3 is 11 amino acids long. DNA of the CDR3: TGCAGTGCTCGTGGACTAGCGGGACAGTTCTTC. Translating gives CSARGLAGQFF.

The chain couples TRBV2 to TRBJ2-3; 8 nucleotides match TRBD1. Trimming took 5 bases from V and 2 from J; bases not matched to a gene: 6. Per germline, CDR1 SNHLY and CDR2 FYNNEI. The CDR3 extends over 15 amino acids. Here the CDR3 DNA reads TGTGCCAGCAGTCAAAAGGACAGGGCCACAGATACGCAGTATTTT. This sequence encodes CASSQKDRATDTQYF.

This clone has a single count. This chain connects TRBV5-4 to TRBJ2-7; 8 bases are a match to TRBD1. Germline CDR1 is SGHNT and CDR2 is YYREEE (reference sequence). V trimming: 1 base; J trimming: 3 bases; junction bases outside the gene matches: 3. CDR3 length: 14 amino acids. The CDR3 sequence is CASSLTGQDYEQYF. The CDR3 DNA reads TGTGCCAGCAGCTTGACGGGACAGGACTACGAGCAGTACTTC.

The count of this clone is one. The chain uses TRBV29-1 and TRBJ2-1; 10 positions match TRBD2. This CDR3 region has 15 residues. V dropped 2 bases and J dropped 5; count of bases not matched to a gene: 6. Per germline, CDR1 SQVTM and CDR2 ANQGSEA. As DNA, the CDR3 is TGCAGCGTTGAAATCTCTAGCGGGAGAAACAATGAGCAGTTCTTC. It yields the protein CSVEISSGRNNEQFF.

The chain joins TRBV14 to TRBJ1-1; D is perhaps TRBD1 (6 bases). Per the germline V gene, CDR1 is SGHDN and CDR2 is FVKESK. The ends were cut back, 4 bases at V and 2 bases at J, with 17 bases in the middle. This CDR3 region has 16 residues. The CDR3, as DNA: TGTGCCAGCAGCCGACGGGACACTTACATAAACACTGAAGCTTTCTTT. Its protein is CASSRRDTYINTEAFF.

This clone was counted only a few times. The rearrangement links TRBV7-9 to TRBJ2-7, with D perhaps TRBD1 (6 bases). This CDR3 region has 12 residues. V was pared by 6 bases and J by 6 bases, with 12 bases between. Germline V gene lookup returns CDR1 SEHNR and CDR2 FQNEAQ (reference sequence). DNA for the CDR3: TGTGCCAGCAGGCAACAGGGCGGCGAGCAGTACTTC. Translated: CASRQQGGEQYF. The full variable domain, in which reference TRBV7-9 and TRBJ2-7 provide the parts outside the CDR3, is DTGVSQNPRHKITKRGQNVTFRCDPISEHNRLYWYRQTLGQGPEFLTYFQNEAQLEKSRLLSDRFSAERPKGSFSTLEIQRTEQGDSAMYLCASRQQGGEQYFGPGTRLTVT.

The chain joins TRBV5-8 to TRBJ1-4; 9 nucleotides agree with TRBD1. CDR1 is SGHTS and CDR2 is YDEGEE in the germline V gene. The CDR3 is 16 residues long. V was pared by 4 bases and J by 8 bases, with 12 bases of the junction left unmatched. The CDR3 DNA reads TGTGCCAGCAGCATTACCCGGGACAGGGATGGCGAAAAACTGTTTTTT. Protein product: CASSITRDRDGEKLFF.

V gene TRBV7-3 combines with J gene TRBJ2-1, with TRBD2 matching over 9 bases. V was pared by 5 bases and J by 2 bases, with 4 bases of the junction left unmatched. CDR3 length: 15 amino acids. CDR1 is SGHTA and CDR2 is FQGTGA in the germline V gene. CDR3 in amino acids: CASSLSGGTYNEQFF. The CDR3 nucleotides are TGTGCCAGCAGCCTTAGCGGGGGAACCTACAATGAGCAGTTCTTC. Together with reference TRBV7-3 and TRBJ2-1, the CDR3 gives the full variable domain: GAGVSQTPSNKVTEKGKYVELRCDPISGHTALYWYRQSLGQGPEFLIYFQGTGAADDSGLPNDRFFAVRPEGSVSTLKIQRTERGDSAVYLCASSLSGGTYNEQFFGPGTRLTVL.

The chain employs TRBV5-5 and TRBJ2-2, with a possible D match to TRBD2 (5 bases). This CDR3 contains 14 residues. Germline values: CDR1 SGHKS, CDR2 YYEKEE (reference sequence). The V gene lost 0 bases and the J gene lost 10 bases, with 13 bases spanning the gap. CDR3: CASSLVNPRAELFF. The CDR3 nucleotides read TGTGCCAGCAGCTTGGTGAATCCGCGGGCGGAGCTGTTTTTT.